The source of this TCR beta chain is a study of PD-1 blockade in classical Hodgkin lymphoma. Sequencing was performed with immunoSEQ multiplex PCR; in TCRdb, only in-frame clones are kept and a portion is missing. The repertoire consists of 90,000 to 100,000 clones, with around 90% occurring once and the leading ten covering 2.5% to 3%. Patients all relapsed after autologous stem cell transplantation, and there was variation in brentuximab vedotin exposure. Classifying best responses yielded complete response, partial response or progressive disease. The CDR3 is made up of 12 amino acids. CDR1 is SEHNR and CDR2 is FQNEAQ in the germline V gene (reference sequence). Unmatched junction bases numbered 7, after V lost 5 bases and J lost 10 bases. Study-level results: In CD4+ cells, TCR diversity went up significantly by C4D1, but in CD8+ cells it did not. What caused the repertoire differences, perhaps disease activity or prior therapy, remains undefined.

Comments on this clone: What it recognizes is unknown.

This TCR was sampled from a human donor with classical Hodgkin lymphoma. The sample was peripheral blood mononuclear cells (PBMCs), taken at baseline. This chain joins TRBV7-9 and TRBJ1-2; TRBD1 aligns across 7 bases. CDR3 coding DNA: TGTGCCAGCAGCCAAGGACAGGAAAACTACACCTTC. As protein: CASSQGQENYTF.